The TCR beta chain under discussion was sequenced for a study of blood T cell repertoires in COVID-19. The table came from immunoSEQ multiplex PCR; TCRdb's copy has only in-frame clones and leaves some out. Found here are roughly 200,000 clones, about 90% of them singletons; the top ten hold about 0.59%. With 5 bases clipped from V and 6 bases from J, the junction kept 8 bases outside the gene matches. The germline CDR1 and CDR2 sequences are MNHEY and SVGEGT. The CDR3 consists of 15 residues. Sequenced: peripheral blood. This receptor was taken from a man aged 45 to 65 with acute or convalescent COVID-19. The rearrangement links TRBV6-2 or TRBV6-3 to TRBJ2-1, with 9 bases that match TRBD2. The CDR3 region has the DNA TGTGCCAGCAGTCTGGGACTAGCTTGGGCCAATGAGCAGTTCTTC. Translated: CASSLGLAWANEQFF.